The 32 T cell receptor beta chains reported below all come from one sample, sequenced in a study of control samples from healthy donors and cancer patients. TCRdb's table, derived via immunoSEQ multiplex PCR, lists solely in-frame clones and lacks some. Of some 130,000 clones in the sample, about 95% are singletons; the top ten hold roughly 4%. Sequenced input: blood. Receptors originate from a man between 25 and 39 years old in good health.

The V and J genes are TRBV7-9 and TRBJ2-5, with 11 bases that match TRBD2. J lost 5 bases, V lost 1 base, and 6 bases had no gene match. Germline V gives CDR1 SEHNR, CDR2 FQNEAQ (reference sequence). The CDR3 loop spans 16 amino acids. The CDR3 reads CASSLEVAGGPETQYF. Here the CDR3 DNA reads TGTGCCAGCAGCTTAGAGGTAGCGGGGGGGCCGGAGACCCAGTACTTC.

This sequence joins TRBV27 and TRBJ2-1; 11 bases agree with TRBD2. V shed 4 bases, J shed 14 bases, and the junction held 7 bases outside the gene matches. Germline V gene sequence: CDR1 MNHEY, CDR2 SMNVEV (reference sequence). This CDR3 is 13 amino acids long. The CDR3 reads CASSSFSGGAKFF. CDR3 bases: TGTGCCAGCAGTTCGTTTAGCGGGGGGGCGAAGTTCTTC.

This chain connects TRBV5-6 to TRBJ2-1, with D maybe TRBD2 (6 bases). The CDR3 spans 16 residues. Trimming removed 4 bases at V and 0 bases at J, with 14 bases between. Germline CDR1 and CDR2: SGHDT and YYEEEE. The CDR3 nucleotides are TGTGCCAGCAGCGGGGGGACGGGAAGCTCCTACAATGAGCAGTTCTTC. Translation gives CASSGGTGSSYNEQFF.

This chain connects TRBV3-1 (or the pseudogene TRBV3-2) to TRBJ1-5; 9 bases align to TRBD1. V lost 4 bases to trimming and J lost 2 bases; unmatched junction nucleotides: 9. Germline lookup yields CDR1 LGHDT and CDR2 YNNKEL (reference sequence). The CDR3 loop spans 17 amino acids. The CDR3 sequence: CASSPGQGGSRNQPQHF. CDR3 DNA sequence: TGTGCCAGCAGCCCGGGACAGGGAGGCTCTCGCAATCAGCCCCAGCATTTT.

As regards this clone: Within the sample, other DNA sequences also encode this same CDR3. The V gene is TRBV7-3, the J gene TRBJ2-3; TRBD2 aligns across 11 bases. V shed 5 bases, J shed 3 bases, and the junction held 4 bases outside the gene matches. The CDR3 sequence is 15 residues long. The germline CDR1 and CDR2 sequences are SGHTA and FQGTGA. The DNA of the CDR3 is TGTGCCAGCAGCCCTAGCGGGGGGAGTACAGATACGCAGTATTTT. It yields the protein CASSPSGGSTDTQYF. The whole variable domain, remainder taken from reference TRBV7-3 and TRBJ2-3, is GAGVSQTPSNKVTEKGKYVELRCDPISGHTALYWYRQSLGQGPEFLIYFQGTGAADDSGLPNDRFFAVRPEGSVSTLKIQRTERGDSAVYLCASSPSGGSTDTQYFGPGTRLTVL.

V is TRBV4-1 and J is TRBJ1-1; 7 positions agree with TRBD1. V dropped 4 bases and J dropped 4; count of bases not matched to a gene: 3. Germline-derived CDR1 and CDR2 are MGHRA and YSYEKL. The CDR3 length is 13 residues. The CDR3 here is CASSLAGGTEAFF. The DNA for the CDR3 is TGCGCCAGCAGCCTGGCAGGGGGCACTGAAGCTTTCTTT.

The rearrangement joins TRBV19 to TRBJ1-4, with 9 bases aligning to TRBD1. V was clipped by 6 bases and J by 10 bases; unmatched bases: 9. Germline lookup yields CDR1 LNHDA and CDR2 SQIVND (reference sequence). The length of the CDR3 is 14 residues. In DNA, the CDR3 is TGTGCCAGTAGGAAACAGGGGGCCGAGCCAAAACTGTTTTTT. The encoded protein is CASRKQGAEPKLFF.

The V call is TRBV10-1, the J call TRBJ1-1; D call uncertain. Trimming removed 0 bases at V and 5 bases at J, with 16 bases between. The CDR3 runs to 16 residues. Looked up from germline, CDR1 is WNHNN and CDR2 is SYGVQD (reference sequence). The CDR3 here is CASSESQAMVGTEAFF. CDR3 in DNA: TGCGCCAGCAGTGAGTCGCAGGCCATGGTGGGTACTGAAGCTTTCTTT.

This clone was seen only a few times. V and J are TRBV7-9 and TRBJ2-1; 11 nucleotides line up with TRBD2. The CDR3 covers 15 residues. Trimming at V came to 5 bases and at J to 4 bases, leaving 4 bases not matched to a gene. CDR1 and CDR2 from the germline V gene are SEHNR and FQNEAQ (reference sequence). CDR3 nucleotides: TGTGCCAGCAGCATTACTAGCGGGGGATACAATGAGCAGTTCTTC. Protein: CASSITSGGYNEQFF.

The chain links TRBV7-8 to TRBJ2-3; a weak D match, TRBD1 (7 bases). Deletions cut 5 bases from V and 8 bases from J, with 11 bases between. The germline V gene encodes CDR1 SGHVS and CDR2 FQNEAQ. There are 12 residues in the CDR3. The chain's CDR3 is CASSPGGTTQYF. Written as DNA, the CDR3 is TGTGCCAGCAGCCCAGGGGGGACTACGCAGTATTTT.

This clone was seen once. This rearrangement joins TRBV6-5 to TRBJ2-5, with a possible D match to TRBD2 (6 bases). The CDR3 has 16 amino acids. The germline V and J ends were trimmed by 0 bases and 4 bases, with 15 bases remaining between them. Germline values: CDR1 MNHEY, CDR2 SVGAGI. CDR3: CASSYSEASVAETQYF. CDR3 nucleotides: TGTGCCAGCAGTTACTCAGAGGCTAGCGTCGCAGAGACCCAGTACTTC.

The V call is TRBV7-8, the J call TRBJ1-6; tentative D call: TRBD1 (6 bases). V dropped 5 bases and J dropped 9 bases, with 17 bases sitting between them. The CDR3 runs 15 residues. Germline loops: CDR1 SGHVS, CDR2 FQNEAQ. The CDR3 sequence: CASSRLLQGASPLHF. Here the CDR3 DNA reads TGTGCCAGCAGCCGCCTCCTACAGGGTGCTTCACCCCTCCACTTT.

J is TRBJ1-6 and V is TRBV9; D gene uncertain. V lost 0 bases and J 0 bases, leaving 7 bases between the germline ends. Germline CDR1 is SGDLS and CDR2 is YYNGEE. CDR3 length: 16 amino acids. The CDR3 DNA is TGTGCCAGCAGCGTAGTGGAGGACTCCTATAATTCACCCCTCCACTTT. This encodes CASSVVEDSYNSPLHF.

In its sample, this clone was seen a few times. Other DNA sequences within the sample encode an identical CDR3. In nucleotides, the CDR3 is TGTGCCAGCAGTTTAAGCGGGACTTACAATGAGCAGTTCTTC. Amino acids: CASSLSGTYNEQFF. The chain employs TRBV28 and TRBJ2-1; 7 positions agree with TRBD2. The CDR3 is made up of 14 amino acids. Per the germline V gene, CDR1 is MDHEN and CDR2 is SYDVKM. The V segment lost 2 bases and the J segment 4 bases; nucleotides outside the gene matches: 2. The entire variable domain, with the rest obtained from reference TRBV28 and TRBJ2-1, is as follows: DVKVTQSSRYLVKRTGEKVFLECVQDMDHENMFWYRQDPGLGLRLIYFSYDVKMKEKGDIPEGYSVSREKKERFSLILESASTNQTSMYLCASSLSGTYNEQFFGPGTRLTVL.

The chain joins TRBV20-1 to TRBJ2-1; D gene ambiguous. CDR1 and CDR2 (germline): DFQATT, SNEGSKA (reference sequence). Trimming removed 6 bases at V and 9 bases at J, with 12 bases between. CDR3 length equals 11 residues. CDR3 in amino acids: CSAGDRAEQFF. Written as DNA, the CDR3 is TGCAGTGCCGGCGACCGTGCTGAGCAGTTCTTC.

This clone was detected once. The V gene is TRBV6-5, the J gene TRBJ1-2, with 8 nucleotides matching TRBD1. With 4 bases clipped from V and 4 bases from J, the junction kept 2 bases outside the gene matches. The CDR3 totals 13 residues. Germline V lookup: CDR1 MNHEY, CDR2 SVGAGI. In DNA form, the CDR3 reads TGTGCCAGCAGTTGGGACAGGTCCTATGGCTACACCTTC. Protein: CASSWDRSYGYTF.

This chain connects TRBV20-1 to TRBJ1-1, with unresolved D. Trimming stripped 2 bases from V and 8 bases from J, with 9 bases between. The CDR3 runs 11 residues. The germline V gene encodes CDR1 DFQATT and CDR2 SNEGSKA (reference sequence). CDR3 in DNA: TGCAGTGCTAGAACTGAGACCGAAGCTTTCTTT. Translation gives CSARTETEAFF.

The J gene is TRBJ2-7, the V gene TRBV20-1, with D tentatively TRBD1 (6 bases). CDR1 and CDR2 from the germline V gene are DFQATT and SNEGSKA (reference sequence). The CDR3 spans 11 residues. V lost 8 bases and J 0 bases, leaving 8 bases between the germline ends. This CDR3 reads CSWGLSYEQYF. The CDR3, as DNA: TGCAGTTGGGGGCTCTCCTACGAGCAGTACTTC.

About this clone itself: One end of the junction varies from germline; a read error may be responsible. This chain uses TRBV7-2 with TRBJ2-5; no firm D call. This CDR3 has 15 residues. The germline V gene encodes CDR1 SGHTA and CDR2 FQGNSA. In DNA form, the CDR3 reads TGTGCCAGCAGCTTACAATCCCGGGCCCAAGGGACCCAGTACTTC. Its translation: CASSLQSRAQGTQYF.

The chain couples TRBV19 to TRBJ2-5; TRBD2 matches at 11 bases. The V and J ends lost 7 bases and 5 bases, in that order; junction bases with no gene match: 24. Germline CDR1 and CDR2: LNHDA and SQIVND (reference sequence). The CDR3 is made up of 20 amino acids. This CDR3 reads CASTKSGTGVLAGVLETQYF. The CDR3 coding sequence is TGTGCCAGTACCAAGTCCGGGACAGGTGTACTAGCGGGGGTTTTGGAGACCCAGTACTTC.

The V and J genes are TRBV30 and TRBJ1-5, with 7 positions matching TRBD1. V lost 5 bases to trimming and J lost 2 bases; unmatched junction nucleotides: 6. The CDR3 loop spans 14 amino acids. CDR1 GTSNPN and CDR2 SVGIG come from the germline V gene (reference sequence). In DNA form, the CDR3 reads TGTGCCTGGGAGACAGGGCAGGGCAATCAGCCCCAGCATTTT. Protein product: CAWETGQGNQPQHF.

The rearrangement links TRBV9 to TRBJ1-2; possible D gene TRBD1, 5 bases. Germline CDR1 and CDR2: SGDLS and YYNGEE. This CDR3 has 14 amino acids. V lost 0 bases, J lost 8 bases, and 14 bases lay in between. The CDR3 DNA reads TGTGCCAGCAGCGTAGTCCCGGGAAGGGGCGGCTACACCTTC. Amino acid sequence: CASSVVPGRGGYTF.

The chain is built from TRBV7-8 and TRBJ2-3; TRBD2 agrees at 10 bases. The CDR3 loop spans 15 amino acids. With 3 bases clipped from V and 1 base from J, the junction kept 1 base outside the gene matches. Germline loops: CDR1 SGHVS, CDR2 FQNEAQ. The CDR3 region has the DNA TGTGCCAGCAGCTTCCTAGCGGGGGGCACAGATACGCAGTATTTT. Its translation: CASSFLAGGTDTQYF.

The genes are TRBV28 and TRBJ2-7; no clear D. The germline V gene encodes CDR1 MDHEN and CDR2 SYDVKM. The germline V and J ends were trimmed by 8 bases and 3 bases, with 11 bases remaining between them. The CDR3 length is 12 residues. CDR3 bases: TGTGCCAGCGAGAAGAAGGGCTACGAGCAGTACTTC. It is translated as CASEKKGYEQYF.

The V call is TRBV30, the J call TRBJ2-7; 7 positions agree with TRBD2. CDR3 length equals 14 residues. CDR1 and CDR2 from the germline V gene are GTSNPN and SVGIG (reference sequence). Trimming removed 3 bases from V and 0 bases from J; junction bases left unmatched: 5. The CDR3, as DNA: TGTGCCTGGAGCGGGGGAGGGAGCTCCTACGAGCAGTACTTC. Translated: CAWSGGGSSYEQYF. The entire variable domain, with the rest obtained from reference TRBV30 and TRBJ2-7, is as follows: SQTIHQWPATLVQPVGSPLSLECTVEGTSNPNLYWYRQAAGRGLQLLFYSVGIGQISSEVPQNLSASRPQDRQFILSSKKLLLSDSGFYLCAWSGGGSSYEQYFGPGTRLTVT.

V gene TRBV4-3 combines with J gene TRBJ1-6; 8 bases align to TRBD1. Germline CDR1 and CDR2: LGHNA and YSLEER. V shed 2 bases, J shed 8 bases, and the junction held 5 bases outside the gene matches. The CDR3 contains 15 residues. DNA of the CDR3: TGCGCCAGCAGCCAAACGACAGGGGAGTATTCACCCCTCCACTTT. Translated, it gives CASSQTTGEYSPLHF.

This clone was recorded a few times. In DNA, the CDR3 is TGTGCCAGCAGCCAAGCATCAGGACAGTTTACTGAAGCTTTCTTT. This translates into CASSQASGQFTEAFF. The V and J genes are TRBV4-2 and TRBJ1-1; D is possibly TRBD1 (6 bases). Trimming left V 1 base short and J 5 bases short, with 14 bases between. The CDR3 is 15 amino acids. Germline CDR1 and CDR2: LGHNA and YNFKEQ.

V gene TRBV30 combines with J gene TRBJ1-5; D unresolved. CDR1 and CDR2 from the germline V gene are GTSNPN and SVGIG (reference sequence). The CDR3 consists of 14 residues. Trimming stripped 1 base from V and 6 bases from J, with 13 bases between. The CDR3 region has the DNA TGTGCCTGGAGTGCCCGCAGAATAGGTCAGCCCCAGCATTTT. This gives the protein CAWSARRIGQPQHF.

The chain recombines TRBV6-5 with TRBJ1-1, with D unclear. The CDR3 is 12 residues long. Trimming took 6 bases from V and 4 from J, leaving 9 bases between them. Germline CDR1 is MNHEY and CDR2 is SVGAGI. Written as DNA, the CDR3 is TGTGCCAGCAGGGGAACGAGCACTGAAGCTTTCTTT. Its protein product is CASRGTSTEAFF.

The chain carries TRBV19 and TRBJ1-3, with D unresolved. Trimming left V 1 base short and J 0 bases short, with 10 bases between. Germline V CDR1 and CDR2: LNHDA, SQIVND (reference sequence). CDR3 size: 16 residues. CDR3 DNA sequence: TGTGCCAGTAGTATAGGCTCCCCAGTCTCTGGAAACACCATATATTTT. Its translation: CASSIGSPVSGNTIYF.

With respect to this clone: The identical CDR3 is also encoded by other nucleotide sequences in the sample. This chain joins TRBV19 and TRBJ1-5; possible D gene TRBD1, 5 bases. CDR3 length equals 12 residues. V was pared by 1 base and J by 7 bases, with 5 bases between. Germline CDR1 and CDR2: LNHDA and SQIVND (reference sequence). The CDR3 sequence: CASSIGGQPQHF. CDR3 nucleotide sequence: TGTGCCAGTAGTATAGGGGGCCAGCCCCAGCATTTT.

This clone has just one count. The CDR3 here is CASSQGGLAHEQFF. The CDR3 nucleotides are TGCGCCAGCAGCCAAGGGGGTCTAGCCCATGAGCAGTTCTTC. This sequence joins TRBV4-3 and TRBJ2-1, with D possibly being TRBD2 (5 bases). CDR1 and CDR2 (germline): LGHNA, YSLEER. With 1 base removed from V and 8 bases from J, the gap between germline ends came to 12 bases. The CDR3 extends over 14 amino acids.